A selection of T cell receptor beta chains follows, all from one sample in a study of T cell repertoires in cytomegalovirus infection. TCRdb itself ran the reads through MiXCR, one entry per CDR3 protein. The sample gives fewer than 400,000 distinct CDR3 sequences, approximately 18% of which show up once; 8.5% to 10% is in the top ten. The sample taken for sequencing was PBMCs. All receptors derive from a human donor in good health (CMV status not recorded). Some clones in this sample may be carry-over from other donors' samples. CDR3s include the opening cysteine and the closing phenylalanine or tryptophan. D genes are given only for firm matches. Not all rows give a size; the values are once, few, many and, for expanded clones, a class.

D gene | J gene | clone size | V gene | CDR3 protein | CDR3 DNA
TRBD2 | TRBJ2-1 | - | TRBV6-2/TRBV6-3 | CASRGTSGFEQFF | TGTGCCAGCAGGGGGACTAGCGGGTTTGAGCAGTTCTTC
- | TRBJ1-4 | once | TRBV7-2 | CASSPEGTAYNEKLFF | TGTGCCAGCAGCCCCGAGGGTACAGCCTATAATGAAAAACTGTTTTTT
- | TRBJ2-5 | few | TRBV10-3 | CAISEIDGRGRETQYF | TGTGCCATCAGTGAGATTGACGGCAGGGGCCGAGAGACCCAGTACTTC
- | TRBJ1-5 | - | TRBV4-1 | CASSQRHPRGSNQPQHF | TGCGCCAGCAGCCAGAGACACCCTCGGGGTAGCAATCAGCCCCAGCATTTT
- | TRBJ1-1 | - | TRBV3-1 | CASSQERGAKAEAFF | TGTGCCAGCAGCCAAGAAAGGGGGGCTAAGGCTGAAGCTTTCTTT
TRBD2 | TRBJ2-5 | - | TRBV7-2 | CASSLGGGGSETQYF | TGTGCCAGCAGCTTAGGTGGCGGGGGTTCAGAGACCCAGTACTTC
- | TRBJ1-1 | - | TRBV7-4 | CASSPFRVMNTEAFF | TGTGCCAGCAGCCCTTTTAGGGTAATGAACACTGAAGCTTTCTTT
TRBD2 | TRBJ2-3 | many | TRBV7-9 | CASATPVDGTSSDTQYF | TGTGCCAGCGCAACGCCGGTTGATGGGACTAGTTCAGATACGCAGTATTTT
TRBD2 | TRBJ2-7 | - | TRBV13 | CASSFGTITYEQYF | TGTGCCAGCAGCTTCGGGACTATTACCTACGAGCAGTACTTC
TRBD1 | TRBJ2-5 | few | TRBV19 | CASSLWTGAQETQYF | TGTGCCAGTAGTCTGTGGACAGGGGCCCAAGAGACCCAGTACTTC
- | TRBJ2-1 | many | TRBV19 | CASSTPSYNEQFF | TGTGCCAGTAGTACCCCCTCCTACAATGAGCAGTTCTTC
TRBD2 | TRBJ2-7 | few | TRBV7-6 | CASGFYTSGRYEQYF | TGTGCCAGCGGATTTTATACTAGCGGGAGGTACGAGCAGTACTTC
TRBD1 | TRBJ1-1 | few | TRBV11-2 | CASSLSTTGGNTEAFF | TGTGCCAGCAGCTTATCAACGACAGGGGGGAACACTGAAGCTTTCTTT
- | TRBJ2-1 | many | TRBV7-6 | CASSLAGGNEQFF | TGTGCCAGCAGCTTAGCAGGGGGCAATGAGCAGTTCTTC
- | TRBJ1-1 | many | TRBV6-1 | CASSEFGRPGGTEAFF | TGTGCCAGCAGTGAATTCGGACGTCCGGGGGGCACTGAAGCTTTCTTT
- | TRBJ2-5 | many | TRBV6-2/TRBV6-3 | CASGKGTGPQETQYF | TGTGCCAGCGGTAAAGGAACGGGCCCCCAAGAGACCCAGTACTTC
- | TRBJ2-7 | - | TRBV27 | CASSPDPQRFSYEQYF | TGTGCCAGCAGTCCGGACCCACAGAGATTCTCCTACGAGCAGTACTTC
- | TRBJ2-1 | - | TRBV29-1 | CSASQGISYNEQFF | TGCAGCGCGTCACAGGGAATCTCCTACAATGAGCAGTTCTTC
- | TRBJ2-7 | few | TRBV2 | CASRGDSLQYF | TGTGCCAGCAGGGGTGACAGCCTTCAGTACTTC
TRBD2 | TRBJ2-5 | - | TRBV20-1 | CSALEGGPEETQYF | TGCAGTGCGCTTGAGGGAGGGCCCGAAGAGACCCAGTACTTC
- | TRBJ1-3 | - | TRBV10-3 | CAISEGGSGNTIYF | TGTGCCATCAGTGAGGGCGGGTCTGGAAACACCATATATTTT
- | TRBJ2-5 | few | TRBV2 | CASRRGRQETQYF | TGTGCCAGCAGAAGAGGGCGGCAAGAGACCCAGTACTTC
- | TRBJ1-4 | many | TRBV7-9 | CASSRGTLEGEKLFF | TGTGCCAGCAGCAGGGGGACGCTGGAGGGTGAAAAACTGTTTTTT